Below, 9 T cell receptor beta chains from the same sample are listed, as sequenced in a study of siplizumab effects on memory and regulatory T cells. Some clones are missing from TCRdb's copy, which holds only in-frame ones; the method was immunoSEQ multiplex PCR. The profile shows some 100,000 clones, about 96% of them singletons. Sequenced: naive CD4+ T cells sorted from blood. The receptors originated from a human donor in good health.

The rearrangement links TRBV11-2 to TRBJ2-3; no reliable D call. CDR3 length equals 13 residues. The germline V gene encodes CDR1 SGHAT and CDR2 FQNNGV. Trimming removed 5 bases at V and 0 bases at J, with 6 bases between. This chain's CDR3 is CASSPSSTDTQYF. CDR3 DNA: TGTGCCAGCAGCCCCTCTAGCACAGATACGCAGTATTTT.

The chain combines TRBV5-6 with TRBJ1-2; 8 nucleotides agree with TRBD1. CDR1 and CDR2 from the germline V gene are SGHDT and YYEEEE. The V segment lost 1 base and the J segment 5 bases; nucleotides outside the gene matches: 4. The CDR3 has 14 amino acids. CDR3 in amino acids: CASSLSGQGYGYTF. CDR3 nucleotides: TGTGCCAGCAGCTTGTCCGGACAGGGTTATGGCTACACCTTC. The whole variable domain, remainder taken from reference TRBV5-6 and TRBJ1-2, is DAGVTQSPTHLIKTRGQQVTLRCSPKSGHDTVSWYQQALGQGPQFIFQYYEEEERQRGNFPDRFSGHQFPNYSSELNVNALLLGDSALYLCASSLSGQGYGYTFGSGTRLTVV.

The genes are TRBV6-5 and TRBJ2-7, with 8 positions matching TRBD2. CDR1 MNHEY and CDR2 SVGAGI come from the germline V gene. CDR3 length: 11 amino acids. Germline trimming cut 10 bases from V and 6 bases from J; bases unmatched to any gene: 5. CDR3 sequence reads: CATGGRTEQYF. For the CDR3, the DNA is TGTGCCACGGGGGGGAGGACCGAGCAGTACTTC.

The chain couples TRBV19 to TRBJ2-7, with 8 bases fitting TRBD1. From germline, CDR1 is LNHDA and CDR2 SQIVND (reference sequence). This CDR3 region has 12 residues. The junction had 7 bases not matched to a gene; V was cut back by 10 bases and J by 5 bases. For the CDR3, the DNA is TGTGCCACAGGACAGGGAGGCCACGAGCAGTACTTC. Protein product: CATGQGGHEQYF.

The chain joins TRBV7-2 to TRBJ1-2, with 8 bases identical to TRBD1. This CDR3 has 17 residues. Germline-derived CDR1 and CDR2 are SGHTA and FQGNSA. With 6 bases clipped from V and 4 bases from J, the junction kept 16 bases outside the gene matches. This CDR3 is CASRHKKQGAPIYGYTF. The DNA of the CDR3 is TGTGCCAGCAGACATAAAAAGCAGGGGGCGCCCATCTATGGCTACACCTTC.

This chain links TRBV19 with TRBJ1-1; D uncertain. V was clipped by 0 bases and J by 5 bases, with 10 bases between them. The germline V gene encodes CDR1 LNHDA and CDR2 SQIVND (reference sequence). The CDR3 runs to 14 residues. The CDR3 DNA sequence: TGTGCCAGTAGTATAGATTTTTCGAGGACTGAAGCTTTCTTT. It yields the protein CASSIDFSRTEAFF.

This clone has just one count. The chain combines TRBV27 with TRBJ2-7; 9 nucleotides line up with TRBD1. V lost 8 bases to trimming and J lost 3 bases; unmatched junction nucleotides: 8. The CDR3 sequence is 14 residues long. Germline CDR1 MNHEY, CDR2 SMNVEV (reference sequence). In DNA form, the CDR3 reads TGTGCCAGCCACCCGGCGGGACAGGGCTACGAGCAGTACTTC. Its translation is CASHPAGQGYEQYF.

The chain recombines TRBV9 with TRBJ1-5, with D hard to call. CDR1 is SGDLS and CDR2 is YYNGEE in the germline V gene. This CDR3 has 14 residues. Trimming left V 0 bases short and J 9 bases short, with 13 bases between. The CDR3 loop reads CASSVDGKGRPQHF. CDR3 DNA sequence: TGTGCCAGCAGCGTAGACGGAAAGGGTCGGCCCCAGCATTTT. Together with reference TRBV9 and TRBJ1-5, the CDR3 gives the full variable domain: DSGVTQTPKHLITATGQRVTLRCSPRSGDLSVYWYQQSLDQGLQFLIQYYNGEERAKGNILERFSAQQFPDLHSELNLSSLELGDSALYFCASSVDGKGRPQHFGDGTRLSIL.

The V gene is TRBV21-1, the J gene TRBJ1-4; the table assigns TRBD1, which was not confirmed against the DNA. TRBV21-1 is deemed a pseudogene. The CDR3 contains 15 residues. The CDR3 sequence is CASSTHRGENEKLFF. DNA for the CDR3: TGTGCCAGCAGCACTCACAGGGGAGAGAATGAAAAACTGTTTTTT.